One TCR beta chain is described in this entry. Regions amplified from RNA transcripts were the TCR beta CDR3 regions. Using the HTBI primer set, a first-round RT-PCR was run on the TCR CDR3. TCRdb used MiXCR to reprocess the multiplex PCR reads, holding one entry per CDR3 protein. Of hundreds of thousands of distinct CDR3 sequences in the sample, around 24% are singletons; the top ten hold roughly 12%. This sample was taken from a study of T cells in Graves' hyperthyroidism and ophthalmopathy. Exclusion criteria comprised uncontrolled infection, other autoimmune disease, pregnancy or lactation. Trimming shortened V by 2 bases and J by 7 bases, and 9 bases separated the two germline ends. CDR3 length: 12 residues. Germline V CDR1 and CDR2: SEHNR, FQNEAQ (reference sequence).

This sequence originates from a woman aged 30 to 39 with Graves' ophthalmopathy. The source material was blood. This chain links TRBV7-9 with TRBJ2-7, with D tentatively TRBD1 (5 bases). The CDR3 region is CASSLKNREQYF. The CDR3 bases are TGTGCCAGCAGCTTAAAAAACAGGGAGCAGTACTTC. The whole variable domain, remainder taken from reference TRBV7-9 and TRBJ2-7, is DTGVSQNPRHKITKRGQNVTFRCDPISEHNRLYWYRQTLGQGPEFLTYFQNEAQLEKSRLLSDRFSAERPKGSFSTLEIQRTEQGDSAMYLCASSLKNREQYFGPGTRLTVT.